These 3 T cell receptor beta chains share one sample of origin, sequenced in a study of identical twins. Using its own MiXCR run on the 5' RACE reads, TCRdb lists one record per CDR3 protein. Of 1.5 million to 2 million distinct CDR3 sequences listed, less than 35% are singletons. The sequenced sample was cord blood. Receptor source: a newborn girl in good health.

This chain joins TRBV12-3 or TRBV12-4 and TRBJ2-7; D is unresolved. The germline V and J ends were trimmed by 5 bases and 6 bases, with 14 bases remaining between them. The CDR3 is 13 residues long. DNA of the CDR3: TGTGCCAGCAGTCTTTCTAACGACCGCGAGCAGTACTTC. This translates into CASSLSNDREQYF.

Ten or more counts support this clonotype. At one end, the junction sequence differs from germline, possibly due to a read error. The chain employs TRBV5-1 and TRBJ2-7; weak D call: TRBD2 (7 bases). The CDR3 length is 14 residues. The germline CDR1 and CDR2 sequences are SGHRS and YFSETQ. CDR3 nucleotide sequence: TGTGCCAGCAGCCTTACGGGGGGCCCCTACGAGCAGTACTTC. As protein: CASSLTGGPYEQYF.

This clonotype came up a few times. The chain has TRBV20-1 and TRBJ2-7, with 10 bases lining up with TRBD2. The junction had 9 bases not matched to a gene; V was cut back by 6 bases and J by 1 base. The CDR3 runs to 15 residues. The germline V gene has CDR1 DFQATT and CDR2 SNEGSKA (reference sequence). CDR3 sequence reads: CSARKREGRSYEQYF. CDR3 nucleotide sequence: TGCAGTGCCCGTAAGCGGGAGGGTCGGTCCTACGAGCAGTACTTC.